This entry lists 14 T cell receptor beta chains sequenced from one sample in a study of cytomegalovirus exposure and HLA in healthy donors. A multiplex PCR was run with 60 Vbeta primers and 13 Jbeta primers. Some clones are missing from TCRdb's copy, which holds only in-frame ones; the method was immunoSEQ multiplex PCR. The sample data list fewer than 110,000 clones. The sample consisted of PBMCs. The receptors here all came from a middle-aged man in good health and CMV-seronegative.

V and J are TRBV28 and TRBJ2-5, with TRBD2 as a possible D gene (6 bases). The CDR3 consists of 15 residues. The germline CDR1 and CDR2 sequences are MDHEN and SYDVKM. Trimming pared 10 bases from V and 3 bases from J, leaving 21 bases between. The CDR3 protein is CATRLNGPSEETQYF. CDR3 sequence (DNA): TGTGCCACTAGACTTAATGGGCCTAGCGAAGAGACCCAGTACTTC.

The J gene is TRBJ2-3, the V gene TRBV7-2, with a weak D call TRBD2 (7 bases). This CDR3 spans 16 amino acids. V lost 6 bases and J 0 bases, leaving 16 bases between the germline ends. Looked up from germline, CDR1 is SGHTA and CDR2 is FQGNSA. CDR3 in amino acids: CASSLGGPLSTDTQYF. The CDR3, as DNA: TGTGCCAGCAGTCTGGGGGGGCCCCTTAGCACAGATACGCAGTATTTT.

Here the CDR3 DNA reads TGTGCCAGCAGTTTCTCGACAGATACGCAGTATTTT. Protein: CASSFSTDTQYF. The chain recombines TRBV28 with TRBJ2-3; the D is unclear. Per germline, CDR1 MDHEN and CDR2 SYDVKM. Trimming stripped 3 bases from V and 3 bases from J, with 4 bases between. This CDR3 has 12 amino acids.

The chain recombines TRBV5-1 with TRBJ2-1; 7 bases fit TRBD2. The CDR3 is made up of 15 amino acids. The V segment lost 5 bases and the J segment 5 bases; nucleotides outside the gene matches: 10. Germline assignment: CDR1 SGHRS and CDR2 YFSETQ. The CDR3 coding sequence is TGCGCCAGCAGTGGAGGCGGGAGTTCCCACAATGAGCAGTTCTTC. This codes for CASSGGGSSHNEQFF. The whole variable domain, remainder taken from reference TRBV5-1 and TRBJ2-1, is KAGVTQTPRYLIKTRGQQVTLSCSPISGHRSVSWYQQTPGQGLQFLFEYFSETQRNKGNFPGRFSGRQFSNSRSEMNVSTLELGDSALYLCASSGGGSSHNEQFFGPGTRLTVL.

The chain uses TRBV28 and TRBJ2-1; TRBD2 matches at 12 bases. In germline, CDR1 is MDHEN, CDR2 SYDVKM. The ends lost 7 bases at V and 3 bases at J; junction bases unmatched: 13. The CDR3 loop spans 18 amino acids. The CDR3 sequence is CASTTSGRSRDSYNEQFF. DNA for the CDR3: TGTGCCAGCACCACTAGCGGGAGGTCCAGGGATAGCTACAATGAGCAGTTCTTC.

The chain links TRBV21-1 to TRBJ1-6; the D call of TRBD1 is as the table states it, not checked on the DNA. TRBV21-1 is marked as a pseudogene. This CDR3 has 14 amino acids. CDR3 residues: CANRVGDYNSPLHF. The CDR3 bases are TGTGCCAACAGGGTAGGGGACTATAATTCACCCCTCCACTTT.

The chain carries TRBV30 and TRBJ2-7; TRBD1 agrees at 12 bases. V dropped 5 bases and J dropped 5; count of bases not matched to a gene: 1. CDR3 size: 12 residues. Germline V CDR1 and CDR2: GTSNPN, SVGIG (reference sequence). The DNA for the CDR3 is TGTGCCTGGGGGACAGGGGGCGACGAGCAGTACTTC. This translates into CAWGTGGDEQYF.

The CDR3 DNA sequence: TGTGCCAGCAGTTTAGTCGGTCACGTCCTGACTTTC. Its protein product is CASSLVGHVLTF. V usage is TRBV27 and J usage is TRBJ2-6; D is unclear. Germline CDR1 reads MNHEY; CDR2 reads SMNVEV (reference sequence). V lost 2 bases to trimming and J lost 11 bases, with 7 bases between them. CDR3 length: 12 residues.

The gene calls are TRBV7-2 and TRBJ1-1; a possible D gene is TRBD1 (5 bases). The CDR3 length is 15 residues. Per the germline V gene, CDR1 is SGHTA and CDR2 is FQGNSA. With 4 bases removed from V and 1 base from J, the gap between germline ends came to 13 bases. This CDR3 is CASSSSLGQNTEAFF. The DNA for the CDR3 is TGTGCCAGCAGCTCCTCGCTCGGACAGAACACTGAAGCTTTCTTT.

The V and J genes are TRBV7-9 and TRBJ2-7; 7 bases are a match to TRBD2. CDR3 length equals 16 residues. Per germline, CDR1 SEHNR and CDR2 FQNEAQ (reference sequence). V lost 3 bases and J lost 0; bases outside the gene matches: 8. The CDR3 protein is CASSFPPSGSSYEQYF. The CDR3, as DNA: TGTGCCAGCAGCTTCCCTCCTAGCGGTAGCTCCTACGAGCAGTACTTC.

V usage is TRBV5-1 and J usage is TRBJ2-2; perhaps TRBD2 as D (6 bases). V lost 4 bases, J lost 4 bases, and 17 bases lay in between. The CDR3 totals 16 residues. Per the germline V gene, CDR1 is SGHRS and CDR2 is YFSETQ. CDR3 in amino acids: CASSQGSGGATGELFF. Written as DNA, the CDR3 is TGCGCCAGCAGCCAAGGTTCAGGAGGGGCCACCGGGGAGCTGTTTTTT.

The chain combines TRBV29-1 with TRBJ2-5; 9 bases match TRBD2. This CDR3 contains 14 residues. Germline V gene data show CDR1 as SQVTM and CDR2 as ANQGSEA. J gave up 5 bases and V 4 bases, and 8 bases lay outside the gene matches. The CDR3: CSVVGAGGGETQYF. The CDR3 DNA is TGCAGCGTTGTCGGAGCGGGAGGCGGTGAGACCCAGTACTTC.

In DNA, the CDR3 is TGCGCCAGCAGCTCTGGACAGGGGAGTTTGGAGACCCAGTACTTC. Protein sequence: CASSSGQGSLETQYF. This chain uses TRBV5-1 with TRBJ2-5, with 9 bases matching TRBD1. The germline CDR1 and CDR2 sequences are SGHRS and YFSETQ. The CDR3 spans 15 residues. V gave up 3 bases and J gave up 5 bases; unmatched junction bases: 8.

J is TRBJ2-5 and V is TRBV7-9; weak D call: TRBD2 (6 bases). Per germline, CDR1 SEHNR and CDR2 FQNEAQ (reference sequence). The CDR3 spans 19 residues. V lost 7 bases and J lost 11, with 38 bases in between. CDR3 amino acids: CASKKIGTLAGSYPSEQYF. Written as DNA, the CDR3 is TGTGCCAGCAAAAAAATCGGCACTTTGGCGGGATCGTACCCGTCGGAGCAGTACTTC.